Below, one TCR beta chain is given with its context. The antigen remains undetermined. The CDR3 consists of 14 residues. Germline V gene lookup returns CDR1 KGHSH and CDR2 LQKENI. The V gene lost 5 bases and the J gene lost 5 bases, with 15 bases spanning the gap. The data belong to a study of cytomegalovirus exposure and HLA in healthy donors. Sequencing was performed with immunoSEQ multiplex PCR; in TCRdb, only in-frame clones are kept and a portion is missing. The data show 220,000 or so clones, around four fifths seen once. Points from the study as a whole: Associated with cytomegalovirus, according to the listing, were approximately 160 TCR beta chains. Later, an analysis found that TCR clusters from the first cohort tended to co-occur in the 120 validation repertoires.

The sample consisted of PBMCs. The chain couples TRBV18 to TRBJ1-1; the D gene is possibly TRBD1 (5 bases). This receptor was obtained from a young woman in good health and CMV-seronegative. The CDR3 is CASSEYRDGTEAFF. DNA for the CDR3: TGTGCCAGCTCAGAATATCGGGACGGGACTGAAGCTTTCTTT.